These 17 T cell receptor beta chains originate from one sample sequenced in a study of OX40 agonist ivuxolimab in advanced cancers. Using immunoSEQ multiplex PCR, the repertoire was profiled, and TCRdb retains in-frame clones only, with some absent. This sample carries about 42,000 clones, 80% to 90% of them seen once, and the ten largest clones take approximately 4.4%. The sequenced sample was CD4+ or CD8+ T cells sorted from blood, obtained in a trial of the OX40 agonist ivuxolimab. The origin of the receptors is an adult with an advanced solid tumor such as melanoma, head and neck, liver or kidney cancer.

This clone was seen a few times. The chain uses TRBV11-2 and TRBJ2-6, with D hard to call. CDR3 length: 14 amino acids. Germline-derived CDR1 and CDR2 are SGHAT and FQNNGV. V was shortened by 7 bases and J by 4 bases, with 11 bases between the two germline ends. Here the CDR3 reads CASTTRGGANVLTF. CDR3 nucleotides: TGTGCCAGCACCACAAGAGGCGGGGCCAACGTCCTGACTTTC.

This clone was recorded a few times. The chain recombines TRBV20-1 with TRBJ1-1, with unresolved D. Germline V lookup: CDR1 DFQATT, CDR2 SNEGSKA (reference sequence). V was pared by 3 bases and J by 0 bases, with 2 bases between. The CDR3 runs 11 residues. DNA for the CDR3: TGCAGTGCTAGGATGAACACTGAAGCTTTCTTT. Translating gives CSARMNTEAFF.

This clone was found once. This rearrangement joins TRBV5-6 to TRBJ1-3, with D unresolved. The CDR3 extends over 12 amino acids. Germline CDR1 and CDR2: SGHDT and YYEEEE. V lost 6 bases, J lost 0 bases, and 4 bases lay in between. CDR3 protein: CASTYSGNTIYF. The CDR3 nucleotides read TGTGCCAGCACCTACTCTGGAAACACCATATATTTT.

This clone was counted a few times. This sequence joins TRBV7-3 and TRBJ2-3; D is perhaps TRBD2 (6 bases). Germline V CDR1 and CDR2: SGHTA, FQGTGA. The CDR3 sequence is 17 residues long. The V end lost 0 bases, the J end lost 3 bases, and 16 bases lay between the germline ends. CDR3 bases: TGTGCCAGCAGCTTAACGGTCTCCGGGAGTGGTACAGATACGCAGTATTTT. This encodes CASSLTVSGSGTDTQYF.

This clone was recorded only once. The junction does not match germline at one end; this may be a read error. The V gene is TRBV9, the J gene TRBJ1-2; no firm D call. The CDR3 is 13 residues long. Germline V gene sequence: CDR1 SGDLS, CDR2 YYNGEE. The CDR3 region is CASSAGRDYGYTF. Written as DNA, the CDR3 is TGTGCCAGCAGCGCCGGTCGCGACTACGGCTACACCTTC.

The J gene is TRBJ1-5, the V gene TRBV4-1; 8 bases match TRBD1. There are 14 residues in the CDR3. V lost 3 bases to trimming and J lost 2 bases; unmatched junction nucleotides: 0. Germline V lookup: CDR1 MGHRA, CDR2 YSYEKL. The CDR3 coding sequence is TGCGCCAGCAGCCAGACAGGGGGCAATCAGCCCCAGCATTTT. Translating it yields CASSQTGGNQPQHF.

This chain connects TRBV15 to TRBJ2-2, with 7 bases matching TRBD1. The junction had 6 bases not matched to a gene; V was cut back by 3 bases and J by 5 bases. Germline assignment: CDR1 LNHNV and CDR2 YYDKDF (reference sequence). The CDR3 is made up of 15 amino acids. The CDR3 DNA sequence: TGTGCCACCAGCAGGAACAGGGGATCGACCGGGGAGCTGTTTTTT. This sequence encodes CATSRNRGSTGELFF.

The CDR3 coding sequence is TGTGCCAGCAAGAGGGGGATGAGCACAGATACGCAGTATTTT. Protein product: CASKRGMSTDTQYF. V is TRBV28 and J is TRBJ2-3, with D maybe TRBD1 (6 bases). Trimming shortened V by 7 bases and J by 0 bases, and 11 bases separated the two germline ends. The CDR3 totals 14 residues. Germline V gives CDR1 MDHEN, CDR2 SYDVKM. Full variable domain (remainder filled in from reference TRBV28 and TRBJ2-3): DVKVTQSSRYLVKRTGEKVFLECVQDMDHENMFWYRQDPGLGLRLIYFSYDVKMKEKGDIPEGYSVSREKKERFSLILESASTNQTSMYLCASKRGMSTDTQYFGPGTRLTVL.

The rearrangement joins TRBV6-1 to TRBJ2-4; D could derive from TRBD1 or TRBD2 (5 bases each). The germline V gene encodes CDR1 MNHNS and CDR2 SASEGT. With 4 bases removed from V and 8 bases from J, the gap between germline ends came to 12 bases. The CDR3 has 13 residues. The CDR3 DNA reads as TGTGCCAGCAGTGCGGGGCCCGGCGACATTCAGTACTTC. Amino acids: CASSAGPGDIQYF.

The chain links TRBV7-9 to TRBJ2-6; 7 bases agree with TRBD1. The CDR3 covers 18 residues. Germline V gene lookup returns CDR1 SEHNR and CDR2 FQNEAQ (reference sequence). Losses at the gene ends were 5 bases for V and 0 bases for J; bases not matched to a gene: 10. The CDR3 is CASSPTGTARSGANVLTF. CDR3 nucleotides: TGTGCCAGCAGCCCAACCGGGACAGCCCGCTCTGGGGCCAACGTCCTGACTTTC.

This clone was recorded once. V usage is TRBV4-3 and J usage is TRBJ1-2; no clear D gene. The germline gives CDR1 LGHNA, CDR2 YSLEER. The CDR3 consists of 14 residues. V shed 0 bases and J shed 7 bases, with 12 bases lying between them. CDR3 in DNA: TGCGCCAGCAGCCAAGATGTTGCAAGCCTTGGCTACACCTTC. This translates into CASSQDVASLGYTF.

The chain has TRBV19 and TRBJ1-4; TRBD1 agrees at 9 bases. This CDR3 comprises 15 residues. Germline CDR1 reads LNHDA; CDR2 reads SQIVND (reference sequence). The J segment lost 8 bases and the V segment lost 2 bases, leaving 6 bases of the junction unmatched. CDR3 sequence (DNA): TGTGCCAGTAGTATATCGGGACAGGGTAGAGAAAAACTGTTTTTT. Translated: CASSISGQGREKLFF.

This chain uses TRBV2 with TRBJ2-7; D gene unclear. V dropped 8 bases and J dropped 7 bases, with 18 bases sitting between them. The CDR3 spans 13 residues. Germline CDR1 reads SNHLY; CDR2 reads FYNNEI. Here the CDR3 DNA reads TGTGCCAGCGGATCCCAGAGAGAAGGGGAGCAGTACTTC. This translates into CASGSQREGEQYF.

The gene calls are TRBV14 and TRBJ2-6, with D uncertain. Germline V gene sequence: CDR1 SGHDN, CDR2 FVKESK. Trimming removed 2 bases from V and 0 bases from J, with 2 bases in between. The CDR3 is made up of 14 amino acids. The DNA of the CDR3 is TGTGCCAGCAGCCAACCCTCTGGGGCCAACGTCCTGACTTTC. Encoded protein: CASSQPSGANVLTF.

This clone was seen a handful of times. The V gene is TRBV10-3, the J gene TRBJ1-1; possible D gene TRBD1, 5 bases. V was pared by 2 bases and J by 3 bases, with 10 bases between. The germline gives CDR1 ENHRY, CDR2 SYGVKD. The CDR3 runs to 14 residues. The CDR3: CAISERQGDTEAFF. Here the CDR3 DNA reads TGTGCCATCAGTGAGCGGCAGGGCGACACTGAAGCTTTCTTT.

This clone is a singleton in its sample. This chain joins TRBV19 and TRBJ2-1; D remains ambiguous. This CDR3 spans 12 amino acids. V lost 7 bases, J lost 6 bases, and 10 bases lay in between. Germline V gene sequence: CDR1 LNHDA, CDR2 SQIVND (reference sequence). The DNA of the CDR3 is TGTGCCAGTATGTCATCCGGCAATGAGCAGTTCTTC. It translates to CASMSSGNEQFF.

This clone was found once. This chain joins TRBV6-5 and TRBJ2-3; 11 bases agree with TRBD2. The CDR3 sequence is 13 residues long. V was clipped by 4 bases and J by 15 bases; unmatched bases: 9. In germline, CDR1 is MNHEY, CDR2 SVGAGI. Written as DNA, the CDR3 is TGTGCCAGCAGTTTAGAAACGGGACTAGCGGTATATTTT. Its translation is CASSLETGLAVYF.